Listed here are 24 T cell receptor beta chains from one sample, sequenced in a study of T cells in localized non-small cell lung cancer. Measured with immunoSEQ multiplex PCR; TCRdb has only the in-frame clones, and not every one. The table has roughly 64,000 clones, 80% to 90% seen once. Here the sequenced sample was PBMCs, taken before any cancer treatment. These receptor sequences come from a man aged 35 to 69 with stage II lung adenocarcinoma.

This chain links TRBV19 with TRBJ2-7; D assignment may be TRBD1 or TRBD2 (6 bases each). Germline V gene data show CDR1 as LNHDA and CDR2 as SQIVND (reference sequence). CDR3 length: 12 residues. V was cut by 10 bases and J by 3 bases, with 13 bases left in between. The CDR3: CATGGGSYEQYF. CDR3 DNA: TGTGCCACAGGAGGGGGAAGCTACGAGCAGTACTTC.

This chain uses TRBV29-1 with TRBJ2-1, with D perhaps matching TRBD1 (6 bases). The germline V and J ends were trimmed by 1 base and 4 bases, with 14 bases remaining between them. The CDR3 extends over 15 amino acids. Germline values: CDR1 SQVTM, CDR2 ANQGSEA. DNA of the CDR3: TGCAGCGTTGAAGGCAGGGGCAAATTTTACAATGAGCAGTTCTTC. Its translation is CSVEGRGKFYNEQFF.

The CDR3 spells CASSIGTGVYGYTF. CDR3 coding DNA: TGTGCCAGTAGTATCGGGACAGGAGTCTATGGCTACACCTTC. V usage is TRBV19 and J usage is TRBJ1-2; 8 bases are a match to TRBD1. Germline V gene lookup returns CDR1 LNHDA and CDR2 SQIVND (reference sequence). The CDR3 is made up of 14 amino acids. V gave up 3 bases and J gave up 4 bases; unmatched junction bases: 4. Filled out from reference TRBV19 and TRBJ1-2, the complete variable domain reads DGGITQSPKYLFRKEGQNVTLSCEQNLNHDAMYWYRQDPGQGLRLIYYSQIVNDFQKGDIAEGYSVSREKKESFPLTVTSAQKNPTAFYLCASSIGTGVYGYTFGSGTRLTVV.

CDR3 nucleotide sequence: TGTGCCAGCAGCTTTTTTTCGACAGGGCGGGCTGAAAAACTGTTTTTT. As protein: CASSFFSTGRAEKLFF. The chain couples TRBV7-2 to TRBJ1-4; 7 bases are shared with TRBD1. The CDR3 totals 16 residues. Germline V lookup: CDR1 SGHTA, CDR2 FQGNSA. V lost 3 bases, J lost 7 bases, and 11 bases stayed unmatched.

J is TRBJ1-1 and V is TRBV30; TRBD1 agrees at 9 bases. With V trimmed by 3 bases and J by 4 bases, 3 bases remained unmatched. Germline CDR1 GTSNPN, CDR2 SVGIG (reference sequence). The CDR3 loop spans 13 amino acids. CDR3 in amino acids: CAWRETGGTEAFF. In DNA, the CDR3 is TGTGCCTGGAGAGAGACAGGGGGCACTGAAGCTTTCTTT.

The chain uses TRBV7-9 and TRBJ2-5; TRBD2 is a possible D gene (5 bases). The CDR3 is 14 residues long. The germline gives CDR1 SEHNR, CDR2 FQNEAQ (reference sequence). Trimming took 3 bases from V and 5 from J, leaving 13 bases between them. The CDR3 loop is CASSFSAIAETQYF. CDR3 nucleotides: TGTGCCAGCAGCTTTTCGGCGATAGCGGAGACCCAGTACTTC.

This rearrangement joins TRBV19 to TRBJ1-1, with D uncertain. The CDR3 length is 13 residues. Trimming cost V 6 bases and J 7 bases, with 15 bases left between them. Germline V gives CDR1 LNHDA, CDR2 SQIVND (reference sequence). CDR3 in amino acids: CASSPSGRREAFF. Here the CDR3 DNA reads TGTGCCAGTAGCCCGTCCGGACGGCGTGAAGCTTTCTTT.

The sample holds a few counts of this clone. V usage is TRBV6-1 and J usage is TRBJ2-1; 15 bases fit TRBD2. Germline V gene data show CDR1 as MNHNS and CDR2 as SASEGT. This CDR3 spans 14 amino acids. The V segment lost 10 bases and the J segment 10 bases; nucleotides outside the gene matches: 8. In DNA, the CDR3 is TGTGCCAACGGACTAGCGGGAGGGCCCGGCGAGCAGTTCTTC. Protein sequence: CANGLAGGPGEQFF.

The V and J genes are TRBV6-5 and TRBJ2-4; D may be TRBD2 (5 bases). The CDR3 loop spans 13 amino acids. CDR1 is MNHEY and CDR2 is SVGAGI in the germline V gene. V was cut by 7 bases and J by 8 bases, with 15 bases left in between. Here the CDR3 reads CASKPTPGDIQYF. CDR3 sequence (DNA): TGTGCCAGCAAACCGACTCCCGGGGACATTCAGTACTTC.

This sequence joins TRBV25-1 and TRBJ1-1; perhaps TRBD1 as D (5 bases). The V gene lost 5 bases and the J gene lost 10 bases, with 14 bases spanning the gap. Germline lookup yields CDR1 MGHDK and CDR2 SYGVNS. This CDR3 has 12 residues. The CDR3 coding sequence is TGTGCCAGCAGTCCGGGGGGGGTCACAGCTTTCTTT. It codes for CASSPGGVTAFF.

The chain joins TRBV15 to TRBJ2-1; 9 bases map to TRBD2. The J segment lost 0 bases and the V segment lost 8 bases, leaving 5 bases of the junction unmatched. The CDR3 totals 15 residues. CDR1 and CDR2 from the germline V gene are LNHNV and YYDKDF (reference sequence). As DNA, the CDR3 is TGTGCCACCGTTAGCGGGAGTGGCTCCTACAATGAGCAGTTCTTC. Protein sequence: CATVSGSGSYNEQFF.

The chain employs TRBV6-5 and TRBJ1-1; 8 bases align to TRBD1. This CDR3 contains 13 residues. V was pared by 5 bases and J by 7 bases, with 6 bases of the junction left unmatched. Germline V lookup: CDR1 MNHEY, CDR2 SVGAGI. This CDR3 is CASSPQGASEAFF. The CDR3 coding sequence is TGTGCCAGCAGTCCCCAGGGGGCAAGTGAAGCTTTCTTT.

Comment on this clone: Sequence at one end of the junction differs from germline and may be a read error. J is TRBJ1-2 and V is TRBV4-2; D call uncertain. The CDR3 sequence is 12 residues long. Looked up from germline, CDR1 is LGHNA and CDR2 is YNFKEQ. CDR3 in amino acids: CASSQDGGGYTF. The CDR3 coding sequence is TGTGCCAGCAGTCAAGACGGTGGAGGCTACACCTTC.

The rearrangement uses TRBV5-6 and TRBJ2-1, with D tentatively TRBD1 or TRBD2 (5 bases each). This CDR3 is built from 13 residues. Germline CDR1 is SGHDT and CDR2 is YYEEEE. V lost 0 bases, J lost 10 bases, and 11 bases lay in between. This chain's CDR3 is CASSLASGTEQFF. CDR3 nucleotides: TGTGCCAGCAGCTTGGCCTCGGGGACCGAGCAGTTCTTC. Filled out from reference TRBV5-6 and TRBJ2-1, the complete variable domain reads DAGVTQSPTHLIKTRGQQVTLRCSPKSGHDTVSWYQQALGQGPQFIFQYYEEEERQRGNFPDRFSGHQFPNYSSELNVNALLLGDSALYLCASSLASGTEQFFGPGTRLTVL.

This clone has a single count. V usage is TRBV27 and J usage is TRBJ2-1, with D possibly TRBD2 on 6 matching bases. The CDR3 contains 13 residues. The germline CDR1 and CDR2 sequences are MNHEY and SMNVEV (reference sequence). Deletions cut 2 bases from V and 9 bases from J, with 11 bases between. Here the CDR3 reads CASSLGGAGEQFF. The DNA for the CDR3 is TGTGCCAGCAGTTTAGGGGGAGCGGGTGAGCAGTTCTTC.

The chain couples TRBV10-3 to TRBJ2-3, with D possibly TRBD1 on 6 matching bases. The CDR3 covers 14 residues. V gave up 4 bases and J gave up 4 bases, with 12 bases separating them. CDR1 and CDR2 from the germline V gene are ENHRY and SYGVKD. CDR3 loop: CAISGTGKADTQYF. DNA for the CDR3: TGTGCCATCAGTGGTACAGGGAAGGCAGATACGCAGTATTTT.

The V call is TRBV7-2, the J call TRBJ2-3; D remains ambiguous. The germline V gene has CDR1 SGHTA and CDR2 FQGNSA. Trimming left V 1 base short and J 0 bases short, with 20 bases between. This CDR3 is 19 amino acids long. The CDR3 DNA sequence: TGTGCCAGCAGCTTAGAGGCTTGGGGTTCCAGTCCTAGCACAGATACGCAGTATTTT. Residues: CASSLEAWGSSPSTDTQYF.

The genes are TRBV19 and TRBJ2-1; D perhaps matches TRBD2 (6 bases). The CDR3 runs 15 residues. Germline CDR1 LNHDA, CDR2 SQIVND (reference sequence). Trimming took off 5 bases at V and 3 bases at J, with 14 bases between the two ends. The CDR3 bases are TGTGCCAGTAGTTTCCGGGAGTCCATCTACAATGAGCAGTTCTTC. It codes for CASSFRESIYNEQFF. Full variable domain (missing parts from reference TRBV19 and TRBJ2-1): DGGITQSPKYLFRKEGQNVTLSCEQNLNHDAMYWYRQDPGQGLRLIYYSQIVNDFQKGDIAEGYSVSREKKESFPLTVTSAQKNPTAFYLCASSFRESIYNEQFFGPGTRLTVL.

The V gene is TRBV2, the J gene TRBJ1-4; D call uncertain. The germline gives CDR1 SNHLY, CDR2 FYNNEI. The CDR3 consists of 14 residues. The ends were cut back, 4 bases at V and 2 bases at J, with 8 bases in the middle. The CDR3 is CASSGWQTNEKLFF. In DNA form, the CDR3 reads TGTGCCAGCAGTGGGTGGCAGACTAATGAAAAACTGTTTTTT.

The genes are TRBV25-1 and TRBJ1-4; no definite D call. V was pared by 3 bases and J by 3 bases, with 8 bases between. Germline values: CDR1 MGHDK, CDR2 SYGVNS. CDR3 length: 14 amino acids. The CDR3 reads CASSDPRSNEKLFF. The CDR3 DNA sequence: TGTGCCAGCAGTGATCCCCGTTCTAATGAAAAACTGTTTTTT. Full variable domain (missing parts from reference TRBV25-1 and TRBJ1-4): EADIYQTPRYLVIGTGKKITLECSQTMGHDKMYWYQQDPGMELHLIHYSYGVNSTEKGDLSSESTVSRIRTEHFPLTLESARPSHTSQYLCASSDPRSNEKLFFGSGTQLSVL.

J is TRBJ2-7 and V is TRBV21-1; TRBD1 reflects the table's D call only, with no check against the DNA. TRBV21-1 is annotated as a pseudogene. The CDR3 loop spans 15 amino acids. The CDR3, as DNA: TGTGCCAGCAGCGCCCGGGACAGGGGTGACTACGAGCAGTACTTC. Translated, it gives CASSARDRGDYEQYF.

This clone was picked up a small number of times. The J gene is TRBJ2-1, the V gene TRBV7-2; weak D call: TRBD2 (6 bases). V lost 4 bases and J lost 12, with 10 bases in between. Looked up from germline, CDR1 is SGHTA and CDR2 is FQGNSA. There are 11 residues in the CDR3. The CDR3 region is CASSSTGLQFF. The CDR3 nucleotides are TGTGCCAGCAGCTCTACGGGACTGCAGTTCTTC.

The chain employs TRBV5-1 and TRBJ2-5, with 10 bases lining up with TRBD2. The CDR3 totals 15 residues. Trimming cost V 4 bases and J 5 bases; bases outside gene matches: 8. Germline V CDR1 and CDR2: SGHRS, YFSETQ. CDR3 amino acids: CASSLLAGVGETQYF. In DNA, the CDR3 is TGCGCCAGCAGCCTCCTAGCGGGAGTGGGGGAGACCCAGTACTTC.

This clone showed up just a few times. V and J are TRBV19 and TRBJ1-3; TRBD1 matches 7 bases. The V segment lost 5 bases and the J segment 2 bases; nucleotides outside the gene matches: 9. The CDR3 totals 16 residues. Germline CDR1 reads LNHDA; CDR2 reads SQIVND (reference sequence). This CDR3 is CASSAIGTAPGNTIYF. The CDR3 coding sequence is TGTGCCAGTAGTGCCATCGGGACAGCTCCTGGAAACACCATATATTTT. Variable domain in full (rest from reference TRBV19 and TRBJ1-3): DGGITQSPKYLFRKEGQNVTLSCEQNLNHDAMYWYRQDPGQGLRLIYYSQIVNDFQKGDIAEGYSVSREKKESFPLTVTSAQKNPTAFYLCASSAIGTAPGNTIYFGEGSWLTVV.